Below, 2 T cell receptor beta chains from the same sample are listed, as sequenced in a study of control samples from healthy donors and cancer patients. This table comes from immunoSEQ multiplex PCR, and its TCRdb copy is limited to in-frame clones, with some not included. The sample has fewer than 90,000 clones, over 75% seen once. What was sequenced was blood. The receptor set was obtained from a man aged 45 to 65 in good health.

The sample holds one count of this clone. J is TRBJ2-1 and V is TRBV6-5; D unclear. With 6 bases removed from V and 6 bases from J, the gap between germline ends came to 15 bases. This CDR3 comprises 14 residues. From germline, CDR1 is MNHEY and CDR2 SVGAGI. The CDR3, as DNA: TGTGCCAGCAGCTCGCCACCCCCCTCCAATGAGCAGTTCTTC. This encodes CASSSPPPSNEQFF.

This chain's CDR3 is CASSLAAGQETQYF. CDR3 nucleotide sequence: TGTGCCAGCAGCTTAGCGGCAGGCCAAGAGACCCAGTACTTC. This chain links TRBV7-6 with TRBJ2-5; D is uncertain. Germline V gene lookup returns CDR1 SGHVS and CDR2 FNYEAQ. The CDR3 runs to 14 residues. The V end was cut by 0 bases, the J end by 1 base, with 6 bases between. Filled out from reference TRBV7-6 and TRBJ2-5, the complete variable domain reads GAGVSQSPRYKVTKRGQDVALRCDPISGHVSLYWYRQALGQGPEFLTYFNYEAQQDKSGLPNDRFSAERPEGSISTLTIQRTEQRDSAMYRCASSLAAGQETQYFGPGTRLLVL.